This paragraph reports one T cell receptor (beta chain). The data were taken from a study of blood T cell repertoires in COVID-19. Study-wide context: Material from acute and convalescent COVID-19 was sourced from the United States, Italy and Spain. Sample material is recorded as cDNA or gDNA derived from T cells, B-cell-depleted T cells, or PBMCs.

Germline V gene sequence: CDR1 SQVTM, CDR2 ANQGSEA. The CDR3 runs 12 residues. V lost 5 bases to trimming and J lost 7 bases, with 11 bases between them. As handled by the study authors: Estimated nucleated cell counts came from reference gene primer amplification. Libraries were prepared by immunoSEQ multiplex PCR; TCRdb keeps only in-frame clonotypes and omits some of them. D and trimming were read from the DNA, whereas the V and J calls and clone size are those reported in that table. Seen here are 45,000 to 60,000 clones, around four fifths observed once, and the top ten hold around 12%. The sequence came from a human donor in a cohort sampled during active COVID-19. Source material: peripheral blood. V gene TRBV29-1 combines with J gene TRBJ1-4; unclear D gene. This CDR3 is CSVSVGREKLFF. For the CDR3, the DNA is TGCAGCGTTTCGGTCGGTCGTGAAAAACTGTTTTTT.